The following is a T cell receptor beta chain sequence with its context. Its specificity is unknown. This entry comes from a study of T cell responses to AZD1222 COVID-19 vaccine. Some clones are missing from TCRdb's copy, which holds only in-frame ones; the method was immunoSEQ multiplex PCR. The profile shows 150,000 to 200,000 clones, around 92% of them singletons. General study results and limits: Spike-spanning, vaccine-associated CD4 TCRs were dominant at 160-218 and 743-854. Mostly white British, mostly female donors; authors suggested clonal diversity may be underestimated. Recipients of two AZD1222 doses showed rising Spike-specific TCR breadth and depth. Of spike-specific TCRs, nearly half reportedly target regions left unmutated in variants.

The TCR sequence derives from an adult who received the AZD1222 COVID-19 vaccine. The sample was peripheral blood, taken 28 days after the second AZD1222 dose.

CDR3 bases: TGTGCCAGCAGCCAAGATCGTACAGGAAGGCCCTCTGGAAACACCATATATTTT. Translating gives CASSQDRTGRPSGNTIYF. V is TRBV3-1 (or the pseudogene TRBV3-2) and J is TRBJ1-3, with D maybe TRBD1 (5 bases). The CDR3 loop spans 18 amino acids. Germline V lookup: CDR1 LGHDT, CDR2 YNNKEL (reference sequence). Trimming took off 0 bases at V and 0 bases at J, with 15 bases between the two ends.